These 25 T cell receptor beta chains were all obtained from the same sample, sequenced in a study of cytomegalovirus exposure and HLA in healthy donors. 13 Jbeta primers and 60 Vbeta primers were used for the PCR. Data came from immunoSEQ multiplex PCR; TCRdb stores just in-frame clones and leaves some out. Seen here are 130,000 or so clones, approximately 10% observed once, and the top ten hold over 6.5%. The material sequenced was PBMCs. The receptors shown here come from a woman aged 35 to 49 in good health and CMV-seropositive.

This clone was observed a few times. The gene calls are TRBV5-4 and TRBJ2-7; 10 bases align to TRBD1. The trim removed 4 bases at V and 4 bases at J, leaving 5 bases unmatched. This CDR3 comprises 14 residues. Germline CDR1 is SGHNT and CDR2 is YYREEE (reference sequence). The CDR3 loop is CASSRKDRGYEQYF. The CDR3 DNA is TGTGCCAGCAGCCGAAAGGACAGGGGGTACGAGCAGTACTTC.

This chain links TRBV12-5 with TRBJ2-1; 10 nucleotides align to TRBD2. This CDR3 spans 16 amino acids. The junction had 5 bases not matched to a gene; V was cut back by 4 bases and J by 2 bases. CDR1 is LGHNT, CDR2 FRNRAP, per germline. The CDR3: CASGSLLAGAYNEQFF. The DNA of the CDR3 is TGTGCTAGTGGTTCCTTGCTAGCGGGGGCCTACAATGAGCAGTTCTTC.

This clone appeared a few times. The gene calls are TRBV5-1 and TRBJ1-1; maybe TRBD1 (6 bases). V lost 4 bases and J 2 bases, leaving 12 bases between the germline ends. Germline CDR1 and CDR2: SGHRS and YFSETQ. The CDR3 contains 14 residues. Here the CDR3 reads CASSLWDINTEAFF. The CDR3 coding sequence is TGCGCCAGCAGCCTGTGGGACATTAACACTGAAGCTTTCTTT.

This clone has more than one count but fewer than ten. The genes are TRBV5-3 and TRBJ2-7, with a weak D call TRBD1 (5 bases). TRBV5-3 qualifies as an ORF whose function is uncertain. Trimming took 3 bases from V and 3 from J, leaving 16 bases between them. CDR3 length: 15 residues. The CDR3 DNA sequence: TGTGCCAGAAGCTCGACAGCCGGCCGAAACTACGAGCAGTACTTC. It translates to CARSSTAGRNYEQYF.

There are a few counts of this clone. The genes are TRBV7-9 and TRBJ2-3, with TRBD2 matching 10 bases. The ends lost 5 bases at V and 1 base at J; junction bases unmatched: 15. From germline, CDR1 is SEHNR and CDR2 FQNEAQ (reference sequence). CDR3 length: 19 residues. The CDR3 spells CASSPKRPSGGWGTDTQYF. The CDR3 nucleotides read TGTGCCAGCAGCCCGAAGAGGCCTAGCGGGGGCTGGGGCACAGATACGCAGTATTTT.

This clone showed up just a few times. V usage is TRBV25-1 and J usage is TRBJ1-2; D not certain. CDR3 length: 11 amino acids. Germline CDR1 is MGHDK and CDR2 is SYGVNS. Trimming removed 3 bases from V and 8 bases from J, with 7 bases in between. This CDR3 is CASSDSFGYTF. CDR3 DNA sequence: TGTGCCAGCAGTGATAGCTTCGGCTACACCTTC.

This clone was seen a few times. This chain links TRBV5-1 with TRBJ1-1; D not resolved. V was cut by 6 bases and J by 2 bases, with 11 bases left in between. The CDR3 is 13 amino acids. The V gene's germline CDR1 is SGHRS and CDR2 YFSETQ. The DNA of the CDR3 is TGCGCCAGCATGCCGGAGGGTAACACTGAAGCTTTCTTT. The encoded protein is CASMPEGNTEAFF.

CDR3 sequence reads: CASSASIYEQYF. The CDR3 DNA reads TGTGCCAGCAGCGCGAGCATCTACGAGCAGTACTTC. J is TRBJ2-7 and V is TRBV7-2; D gene unclear. The germline V and J ends were trimmed by 5 bases and 3 bases, with 8 bases remaining between them. The CDR3 runs to 12 residues. Germline V gene data show CDR1 as SGHTA and CDR2 as FQGNSA. Complete variable domain (other parts from reference TRBV7-2 and TRBJ2-7): GAGVSQSPSNKVTEKGKDVELRCDPISGHTALYWYRQSLGQGLEFLIYFQGNSAPDKSGLPSDRFSAERTGGSVSTLTIQRTQQEDSAVYLCASSASIYEQYFGPGTRLTVT.

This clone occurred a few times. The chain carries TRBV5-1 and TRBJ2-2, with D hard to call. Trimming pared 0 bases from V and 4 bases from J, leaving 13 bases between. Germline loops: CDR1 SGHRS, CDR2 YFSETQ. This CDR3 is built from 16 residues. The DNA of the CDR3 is TGCGCCAGCAGCTTGGGTCCTCCCTCGAGCACCGGGGAGCTGTTTTTT. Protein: CASSLGPPSSTGELFF.

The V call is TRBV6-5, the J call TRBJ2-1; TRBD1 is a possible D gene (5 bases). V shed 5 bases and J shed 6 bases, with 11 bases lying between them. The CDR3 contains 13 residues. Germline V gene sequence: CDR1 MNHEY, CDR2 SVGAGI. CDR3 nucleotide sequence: TGTGCCAGCAGTAAGGACACGTTCAATGAGCAGTTCTTC. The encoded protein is CASSKDTFNEQFF.

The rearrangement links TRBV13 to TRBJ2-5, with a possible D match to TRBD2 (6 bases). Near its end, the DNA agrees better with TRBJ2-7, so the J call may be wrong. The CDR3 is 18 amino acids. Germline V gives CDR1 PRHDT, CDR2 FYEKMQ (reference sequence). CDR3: CASSSKEMGGKSSYEQYF. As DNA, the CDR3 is TGTGCCAGCAGCTCGAAAGAAATGGGCGGGAAGAGCTCCTACGAGCAGTACTTC.

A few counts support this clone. CDR3 coding DNA: TGTGCCAGCAGTTACGAAGCCAGGGGGCAATCACCCCTCCACTTT. Amino acids: CASSYEARGQSPLHF. V usage is TRBV6-5 and J usage is TRBJ1-6, with 8 bases fitting TRBD1. The length of the CDR3 is 15 residues. Germline V CDR1 and CDR2: MNHEY, SVGAGI. The V and J ends lost 2 bases and 10 bases, in that order; junction bases with no gene match: 7.

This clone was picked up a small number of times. The CDR3 region has the DNA TGTGCCAGCAGCAGGGGGGGAGCGGGGGAGGCCCATGAGCAGTTCTTC. This gives the protein CASSRGGAGEAHEQFF. The J gene is TRBJ2-1, the V gene TRBV7-2; the match to TRBD2 covers 8 bases. The ends lost 5 bases at V and 8 bases at J; junction bases unmatched: 14. CDR3 length: 16 amino acids. CDR1 is SGHTA and CDR2 is FQGNSA in the germline V gene.

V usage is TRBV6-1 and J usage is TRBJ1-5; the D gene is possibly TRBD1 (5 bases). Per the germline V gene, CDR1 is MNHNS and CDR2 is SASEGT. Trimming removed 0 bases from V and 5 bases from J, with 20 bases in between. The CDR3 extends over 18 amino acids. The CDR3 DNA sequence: TGTGCCAGCAGTGAAGCTCTGGGTGCAGGGCTGTTAGATCAGCCCCAGCATTTT. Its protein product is CASSEALGAGLLDQPQHF.

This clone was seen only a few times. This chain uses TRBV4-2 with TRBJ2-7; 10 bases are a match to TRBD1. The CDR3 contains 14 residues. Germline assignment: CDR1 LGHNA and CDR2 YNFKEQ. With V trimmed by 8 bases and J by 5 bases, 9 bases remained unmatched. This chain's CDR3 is CASRDRDRGHEQYF. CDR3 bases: TGTGCCAGCCGAGACCGGGACAGGGGTCACGAGCAGTACTTC.

In DNA, the CDR3 is TGTGCCAGCAGCTTAGCCGGAGGTTCGTGGGACACCGGGGAGCTGTTTTTT. Encoded protein: CASSLAGGSWDTGELFF. The chain links TRBV7-6 to TRBJ2-2; weak D call: TRBD2 (5 bases). This CDR3 comprises 17 residues. Germline assignment: CDR1 SGHVS and CDR2 FNYEAQ. V was cut by 0 bases and J by 3 bases, with 14 bases left in between.

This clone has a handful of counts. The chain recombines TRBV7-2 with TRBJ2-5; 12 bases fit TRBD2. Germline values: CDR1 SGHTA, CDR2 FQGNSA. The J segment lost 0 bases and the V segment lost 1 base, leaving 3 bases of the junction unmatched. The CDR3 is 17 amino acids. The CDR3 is CASSLDLAGGYQETQYF. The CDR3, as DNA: TGTGCCAGCAGCTTAGACCTAGCGGGGGGGTACCAAGAGACCCAGTACTTC.

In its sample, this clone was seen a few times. CDR3 coding DNA: TGTGCCAGTAGTACAACAGGGGCCTCCAACTATGGCTACACCTTC. Its protein product is CASSTTGASNYGYTF. The chain recombines TRBV19 with TRBJ1-2; TRBD1 aligns across 7 bases. CDR3 length: 15 amino acids. Germline assignment: CDR1 LNHDA and CDR2 SQIVND (reference sequence). V shed 4 bases and J 2 bases; nucleotides not matched to a gene: 7.

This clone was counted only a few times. CDR3 in DNA: TGTGCCAGCAGCTTACGGCAGGGACTTTATGGCTACACCTTC. Protein product: CASSLRQGLYGYTF. V usage is TRBV7-2 and J usage is TRBJ1-2, with a weak D call TRBD1 (5 bases). Germline CDR1 SGHTA, CDR2 FQGNSA. The CDR3 has 14 amino acids. V was pared by 2 bases and J by 5 bases, with 12 bases between.

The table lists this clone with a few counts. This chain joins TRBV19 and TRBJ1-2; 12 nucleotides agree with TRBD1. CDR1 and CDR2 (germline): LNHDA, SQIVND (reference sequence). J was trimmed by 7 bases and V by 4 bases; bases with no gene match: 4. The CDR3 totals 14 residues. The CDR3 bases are TGTGCCAGTAGTAACCGGGACAGGGGGCTTGGCTACACCTTC. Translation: CASSNRDRGLGYTF.

Here the CDR3 DNA reads TGTGCCAGCAGCTGGACAGGGGGCTTACAGCCCCAGCATTTT. Translating it yields CASSWTGGLQPQHF. V gene TRBV6-5 combines with J gene TRBJ1-5; TRBD1 matches 11 bases. The germline gives CDR1 MNHEY, CDR2 SVGAGI. With 6 bases clipped from V and 7 bases from J, the junction kept 5 bases outside the gene matches. CDR3 length equals 14 residues.

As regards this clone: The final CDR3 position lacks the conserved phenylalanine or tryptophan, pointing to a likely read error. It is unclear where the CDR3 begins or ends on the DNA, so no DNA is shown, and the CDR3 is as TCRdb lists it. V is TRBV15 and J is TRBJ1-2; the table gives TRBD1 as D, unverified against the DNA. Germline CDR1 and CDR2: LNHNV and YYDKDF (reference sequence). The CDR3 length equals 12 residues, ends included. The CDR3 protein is CATSSGTGGLTS.

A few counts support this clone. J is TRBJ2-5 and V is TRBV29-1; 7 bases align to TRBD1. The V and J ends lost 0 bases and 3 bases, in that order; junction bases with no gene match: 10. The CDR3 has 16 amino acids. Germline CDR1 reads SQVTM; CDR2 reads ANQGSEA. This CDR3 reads CSVEDRGLDREETQYF. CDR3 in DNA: TGCAGCGTTGAAGATCGGGGTCTCGACAGGGAAGAGACCCAGTACTTC.

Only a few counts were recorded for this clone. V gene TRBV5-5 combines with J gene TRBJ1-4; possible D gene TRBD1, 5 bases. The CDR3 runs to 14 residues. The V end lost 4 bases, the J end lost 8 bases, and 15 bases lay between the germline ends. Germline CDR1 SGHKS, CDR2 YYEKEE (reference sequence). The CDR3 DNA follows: TGTGCCAGCAGCCTGGGGGAGGCGGGGGAAAAACTGTTTTTT. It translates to CASSLGEAGEKLFF.

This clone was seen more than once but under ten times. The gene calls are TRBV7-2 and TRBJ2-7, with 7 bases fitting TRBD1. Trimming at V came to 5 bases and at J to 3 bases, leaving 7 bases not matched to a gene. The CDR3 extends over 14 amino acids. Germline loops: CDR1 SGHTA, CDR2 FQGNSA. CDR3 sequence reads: CASSRQGSVYEQYF. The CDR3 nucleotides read TGTGCCAGCAGCCGACAGGGATCCGTCTACGAGCAGTACTTC.